The clone carrying this T cell receptor (beta chain) came up a few times. The germline V and J ends were trimmed by 5 bases and 1 base, with 11 bases remaining between them. The CDR3 contains 14 residues. CDR1 MNHEY and CDR2 SMNVEV come from the germline V gene (reference sequence). This entry is derived from a study of blood T cells in healthy people across ages. Using a J-beta primer mix together with a sample-barcoded 5' primer, a second PCR was run for roughly 6 to 11 cycles. Every cDNA molecule bore a tag from a template-switch adaptor containing 12 random nucleotides. A single record per CDR3 protein comes from TCRdb applying MiXCR to the 5' RACE reads. The profile shows around 1.1 million distinct CDR3 sequences, 35% to 45% of them singletons.

This receptor was taken from a man aged 18 to 30 in good health. The chain recombines TRBV27 with TRBJ1-1; D is perhaps TRBD1 (6 bases). The material sequenced was blood. The CDR3 DNA reads as TGTGCCAGCAGTCCAGGGGCCTCGAACACTGAAGCTTTCTTT. Translation gives CASSPGASNTEAFF.